The 17 T cell receptor beta chains below were found in one sample sequenced in a study of cytomegalovirus exposure and HLA in healthy donors. PCR used 60 Vbeta primers and 13 Jbeta primers. Clones were sequenced by immunoSEQ multiplex PCR, and TCRdb holds only the in-frame ones, with some missing. The listing contains 35,000 to 50,000 clones. The sequenced sample was PBMCs. These TCRs come from a woman aged 25-40 years in good health and CMV-seropositive.

CDR3 protein: CASSYSLAGGNYEQYF. CDR3 nucleotides: TGTGCCAGCAGTTACTCCCTAGCGGGGGGAAACTACGAGCAGTACTTC. The chain is built from TRBV6-5 and TRBJ2-7; 11 nucleotides agree with TRBD2. The CDR3 extends over 16 amino acids. The ends lost 0 bases at V and 3 bases at J; junction bases unmatched: 4. Germline CDR1 and CDR2: MNHEY and SVGAGI.

This chain links TRBV5-1 with TRBJ1-3; 7 nucleotides align to TRBD1. The CDR3 consists of 15 residues. Germline V gene lookup returns CDR1 SGHRS and CDR2 YFSETQ. V was pared by 0 bases and J by 2 bases, with 2 bases of the junction left unmatched. The CDR3 spells CASSLGQGAGNTIYF. The CDR3 DNA reads TGCGCCAGCAGCTTGGGACAGGGTGCTGGAAACACCATATATTTT.

The chain links TRBV7-9 to TRBJ1-4, with 9 bases lining up with TRBD1. From germline, CDR1 is SEHNR and CDR2 FQNEAQ (reference sequence). The CDR3 is 14 amino acids. Trimming at V came to 5 bases and at J to 6 bases, leaving 4 bases not matched to a gene. CDR3 DNA sequence: TGTGCCAGCAGCCCGGACAGGGGCGATGAAAAACTGTTTTTT. Protein: CASSPDRGDEKLFF.

V gene TRBV2 combines with J gene TRBJ1-1; 8 nucleotides agree with TRBD1. Per germline, CDR1 SNHLY and CDR2 FYNNEI. The CDR3 consists of 14 residues. J was trimmed by 4 bases and V by 4 bases; bases with no gene match: 5. CDR3 DNA sequence: TGTGCCAGCAGTGTGGAACAGGGGGGCACTGAAGCTTTCTTT. This translates into CASSVEQGGTEAFF.

The chain uses TRBV4-2 and TRBJ2-5, with D perhaps TRBD1 (6 bases). Germline V gene lookup returns CDR1 LGHNA and CDR2 YNFKEQ. The CDR3 has 13 residues. V was pared by 4 bases and J by 3 bases, with 9 bases between. The DNA of the CDR3 is TGTGCCAGCAGCCCTAACAGGGAAGAGACCCAGTACTTC. Translated, it gives CASSPNREETQYF.

V is TRBV11-3 and J is TRBJ1-3; the D gene is possibly TRBD1 (6 bases). Looked up from germline, CDR1 is SGHNT and CDR2 is YENEEA. Trimming took off 7 bases at V and 4 bases at J, with 14 bases between the two ends. The CDR3 extends over 14 amino acids. The CDR3 DNA is TGTGCCAGCACCCCAACAGGGTACGGAAACACCATATATTTT. It yields the protein CASTPTGYGNTIYF.

This sequence joins TRBV7-2 and TRBJ2-7; D may be TRBD2 (6 bases). Trimming cost V 8 bases and J 4 bases, with 18 bases left between them. The germline V gene encodes CDR1 SGHTA and CDR2 FQGNSA. This CDR3 comprises 14 residues. The chain's CDR3 is CASGDGAGIYEQYF. The CDR3 DNA is TGTGCCAGCGGGGACGGGGCGGGGATTTACGAGCAGTACTTC.

The V call is TRBV2, the J call TRBJ2-3; D is possibly TRBD1 (5 bases). The CDR3 length is 15 residues. Per the germline V gene, CDR1 is SNHLY and CDR2 is FYNNEI. The germline V and J ends were trimmed by 5 bases and 0 bases, with 12 bases remaining between them. CDR3 sequence: CASSKGATSTDTQYF. The CDR3 bases are TGTGCCAGCAGTAAAGGGGCCACGAGCACAGATACGCAGTATTTT. Filled out from reference TRBV2 and TRBJ2-3, the complete variable domain reads EPEVTQTPSHQVTQMGQEVILRCVPISNHLYFYWYRQILGQKVEFLVSFYNNEISEKSEIFDDQFSVERPDGSNFTLKIRSTKLEDSAMYFCASSKGATSTDTQYFGPGTRLTVL.

The chain is built from TRBV10-1 and TRBJ1-1, with 11 bases that match TRBD1. The CDR3 runs 13 residues. Trimming at V came to 7 bases and at J to 7 bases, leaving 5 bases not matched to a gene. Germline lookup yields CDR1 WNHNN and CDR2 SYGVQD (reference sequence). CDR3 nucleotides: TGCGCCAGCAAGCCCGGGACAGGGGGTGAAGCTTTCTTT. The encoded protein is CASKPGTGGEAFF.

The rearrangement links TRBV4-1 to TRBJ1-2, with 11 bases matching TRBD1. Per germline, CDR1 MGHRA and CDR2 YSYEKL. The J segment lost 8 bases and the V segment lost 4 bases, leaving 9 bases of the junction unmatched. The CDR3 sequence is 15 residues long. CDR3 bases: TGCGCCAGCAGCCTTCTCCGGACAGGGGGCGACGGCTACACCTTC. It encodes CASSLLRTGGDGYTF.

This sequence joins TRBV7-9 and TRBJ2-3; D is uncertain. Germline-derived CDR1 and CDR2 are SEHNR and FQNEAQ (reference sequence). The CDR3 totals 12 residues. V gave up 5 bases and J gave up 2 bases, with 5 bases separating them. CDR3 protein: CASSPNTDTQYF. The CDR3 DNA is TGTGCCAGCAGCCCAAACACAGATACGCAGTATTTT.

The chain combines TRBV27 with TRBJ2-7; a weak D match, TRBD1 (6 bases). The ends were cut back, 3 bases at V and 5 bases at J, with 11 bases in the middle. Germline V lookup: CDR1 MNHEY, CDR2 SMNVEV (reference sequence). The CDR3 length is 13 residues. The CDR3: CASSFLAGDEQYF. The CDR3 DNA sequence: TGTGCCAGCAGTTTCCTGGCAGGGGACGAGCAGTACTTC.

This sequence joins TRBV7-2 and TRBJ1-2, with TRBD1 matching over 10 bases. Looked up from germline, CDR1 is SGHTA and CDR2 is FQGNSA. J gave up 7 bases and V 4 bases, and 9 bases lay outside the gene matches. The length of the CDR3 is 15 residues. The CDR3 nucleotides read TGTGCCAGCAGCTCGGGACAGGGGTCCTCTCGTGGCTACACCTTC. This translates into CASSSGQGSSRGYTF.

The V and J genes are TRBV6-1 and TRBJ1-1, with D possibly TRBD1 on 5 matching bases. V shed 1 base and J shed 6 bases, with 15 bases lying between them. Germline values: CDR1 MNHNS, CDR2 SASEGT. This CDR3 is built from 15 residues. The CDR3 DNA reads as TGTGCCAGCAGTGAAGGGGGACTGGGCGTCGCTGAAGCTTTCTTT. It codes for CASSEGGLGVAEAFF.

The J gene is TRBJ2-7, the V gene TRBV2; D possibly corresponds to TRBD2 (5 bases). Trimming took off 6 bases at V and 3 bases at J, with 27 bases between the two ends. Germline CDR1 and CDR2: SNHLY and FYNNEI. The CDR3 length is 18 residues. CDR3 coding DNA: TGTGCCAGCAGGCCCACGGGTCTAAACCCGGCTAGCCGCTACGAGCAGTACTTC. Translated: CASRPTGLNPASRYEQYF.

This rearrangement joins TRBV6-6 to TRBJ2-3, with 7 bases lining up with TRBD1. CDR3 length: 15 residues. Looked up from germline, CDR1 is MNHNY and CDR2 is SVGAGI (reference sequence). V trimming: 5 bases; J trimming: 2 bases; junction bases outside the gene matches: 7. The chain's CDR3 is CASSPTGTVTDTQYF. The CDR3 DNA sequence: TGTGCCAGCAGTCCCACCGGGACAGTCACAGATACGCAGTATTTT.

J is TRBJ1-4 and V is TRBV25-1, with D maybe TRBD1 (6 bases). Deletions cut 4 bases from V and 7 bases from J, with 13 bases between. From germline, CDR1 is MGHDK and CDR2 SYGVNS. CDR3 size: 14 residues. CDR3 sequence reads: CASSARGLFEKLFF. The CDR3 coding sequence is TGTGCCAGCAGTGCCAGGGGCCTCTTTGAAAAACTGTTTTTT.